This T cell receptor (beta chain) was captured in a study of PD-1 blockade in classical Hodgkin lymphoma. Relapse after autologous stem cell transplantation occurred in every patient, and brentuximab vedotin exposure varied. Patients reached a best response of complete response, partial response or progressive disease. Worth noting for this clone: Its antigen remains unidentified.

Profiled with immunoSEQ multiplex PCR; TCRdb holds only in-frame clones, not every one. Of 95,000 or so clones listed, 65% to 85% are singletons. Study observations and caveats: Patients who responded completely had about the same baseline diversity as newly diagnosed patients.

CDR3 length equals 13 residues. Germline CDR1 is MNHNY and CDR2 is SVGAGI (reference sequence). The ends were cut back, 0 bases at V and 8 bases at J, with 10 bases in the middle. The TCR sequence derives from a human donor with classical Hodgkin lymphoma. The rearrangement uses TRBV6-6 and TRBJ1-1; D remains ambiguous. Sequenced material: peripheral blood mononuclear cells (PBMCs), taken at baseline. The CDR3 DNA reads TGTGCCAGCAGTTACTCGACGGGATGGGAAGCTTTCTTT. Amino acids: CASSYSTGWEAFF.